The 28 T cell receptor beta chains below all came from one sample that was sequenced in a study of cytomegalovirus exposure and HLA in healthy donors. Primers: 60 Vbeta forward and 13 Jbeta reverse. Using immunoSEQ multiplex PCR, the repertoire was profiled, and TCRdb retains in-frame clones only, with some absent. This sample carries about 140,000 clones, 60% to 80% of them seen once, and the ten largest clones take around 3.2%. Sequencing was done on a sample of PBMCs. These TCRs come from a man aged 35 to 55 in good health and CMV-seronegative.

V gene TRBV28 combines with J gene TRBJ1-4, with D possibly being TRBD1 (6 bases). The CDR3 spans 14 residues. Deletions cut 7 bases from V and 8 bases from J, with 17 bases between. Looked up from germline, CDR1 is MDHEN and CDR2 is SYDVKM. CDR3 loop: CASIPRARGEKLFF. The CDR3 DNA reads as TGTGCCAGCATCCCCCGGGCGAGGGGGGAAAAACTGTTTTTT.

This clone has a single count. V is TRBV4-1 and J is TRBJ2-7; TRBD2 aligns across 11 bases. The ends lost 2 bases at V and 1 base at J; junction bases unmatched: 1. The CDR3 contains 15 residues. CDR1 and CDR2 from the germline V gene are MGHRA and YSYEKL. Written as DNA, the CDR3 is TGCGCCAGCAGCCAACTAGCGGGGGGATCCTACGAGCAGTACTTC. As protein: CASSQLAGGSYEQYF.

The rearrangement joins TRBV6-5 to TRBJ1-6; D perhaps matches TRBD1 (6 bases). V was clipped by 6 bases and J by 9 bases, with 18 bases between them. The CDR3 contains 15 residues. CDR1 and CDR2 (germline): MNHEY, SVGAGI. The CDR3 region is CASRYRGGSGSPLHF. Here the CDR3 DNA reads TGTGCCAGCAGATACCGAGGGGGATCTGGTTCACCCCTCCACTTT.

This chain connects TRBV27 to TRBJ1-1; tentative D call: TRBD1 (6 bases). V gave up 2 bases and J gave up 3 bases, with 10 bases separating them. The CDR3 spans 14 residues. Germline CDR1 is MNHEY and CDR2 is SMNVEV (reference sequence). The CDR3 reads CASSLEGGYTEAFF. For the CDR3, the DNA is TGTGCCAGCAGTTTAGAGGGGGGGTACACTGAAGCTTTCTTT.

In its sample, this clone was seen a few times. This chain uses TRBV6-5 with TRBJ2-1, with D perhaps TRBD1 (5 bases). V lost 5 bases and J lost 8, with 10 bases in between. Germline values: CDR1 MNHEY, CDR2 SVGAGI. The CDR3 is 12 residues long. The DNA for the CDR3 is TGTGCCAGCAGTGAGCAGGGTGATGAGCAGTTCTTC. Protein: CASSEQGDEQFF.

The chain combines TRBV10-3 with TRBJ2-7; 14 positions agree with TRBD2. Trimming at V came to 2 bases and at J to 0 bases, leaving 6 bases not matched to a gene. Germline V lookup: CDR1 ENHRY, CDR2 SYGVKD. CDR3 length: 18 amino acids. CDR3: CAISEPWTSGGYSYEQYF. The CDR3 DNA is TGTGCCATCAGTGAGCCATGGACTAGCGGGGGGTACTCCTACGAGCAGTACTTC.

The V gene is TRBV4-2, the J gene TRBJ2-1; 13 nucleotides line up with TRBD2. J gave up 3 bases and V 3 bases, and 11 bases lay outside the gene matches. The germline gives CDR1 LGHNA, CDR2 YNFKEQ. The CDR3 spans 19 residues. The chain's CDR3 is CASSHGTSGEAINYNEQFF. In nucleotides, the CDR3 is TGTGCCAGCAGCCACGGGACTAGCGGGGAGGCGATCAACTACAATGAGCAGTTCTTC.

J is TRBJ2-1 and V is TRBV2; 10 bases are a match to TRBD2. The V and J ends lost 3 bases and 9 bases, in that order; junction bases with no gene match: 5. From germline, CDR1 is SNHLY and CDR2 FYNNEI. CDR3 length: 14 residues. CDR3 bases: TGTGCCAGCAGTGATCCTAGCGGGGGCCCTGAGCAGTTCTTC. Encoded protein: CASSDPSGGPEQFF.

The genes are TRBV11-2 and TRBJ1-5; tentatively, D is TRBD1 (6 bases). The CDR3 runs 15 residues. From germline, CDR1 is SGHAT and CDR2 FQNNGV. V was trimmed by 6 bases and J by 5 bases, leaving 17 bases between them. The chain's CDR3 is CASSRGQGLYQPQHF. In DNA, the CDR3 is TGTGCCAGCAGTCGAGGGCAGGGGCTGTATCAGCCCCAGCATTTT.

The gene calls are TRBV11-2 and TRBJ2-5, with D possibly TRBD2 on 5 matching bases. Germline CDR1 and CDR2: SGHAT and FQNNGV. Trimming removed 4 bases from V and 3 bases from J, with 15 bases in between. The CDR3 length is 15 residues. This CDR3 is CASSWELLPEETQYF. In DNA form, the CDR3 reads TGTGCCAGCAGCTGGGAGCTGCTGCCTGAAGAGACCCAGTACTTC.

This sequence joins TRBV15 and TRBJ1-3, with D perhaps TRBD1 (5 bases). Germline assignment: CDR1 LNHNV and CDR2 YYDKDF (reference sequence). There are 17 residues in the CDR3. The V gene lost 0 bases and the J gene lost 2 bases, with 14 bases spanning the gap. The CDR3 DNA is TGTGCCACCAGCAGAGATTGGAGGGGTTTAACTGGAAACACCATATATTTT. Its protein product is CATSRDWRGLTGNTIYF.

V usage is TRBV5-8 and J usage is TRBJ2-5; 9 bases agree with TRBD1. The length of the CDR3 is 15 residues. Germline assignment: CDR1 SGHTS and CDR2 YDEGEE. The V segment lost 1 base and the J segment 5 bases; nucleotides outside the gene matches: 6. CDR3 loop: CASSLRGQGSETQYF. CDR3 DNA sequence: TGTGCCAGCAGCTTGAGGGGACAGGGCTCCGAGACCCAGTACTTC.

This clone was detected only a few times. The chain joins TRBV5-1 to TRBJ1-3; D call uncertain. Per germline, CDR1 SGHRS and CDR2 YFSETQ. The length of the CDR3 is 14 residues. Trimming left V 2 bases short and J 0 bases short, with 6 bases between. This chain's CDR3 is CASSLESSGNTIYF. The CDR3 bases are TGCGCCAGCAGCTTAGAGAGCTCTGGAAACACCATATATTTT.

This chain uses TRBV7-2 with TRBJ1-2; D perhaps matches TRBD1 (5 bases). The CDR3 is made up of 13 amino acids. V lost 0 bases, J lost 8 bases, and 10 bases lay in between. Per the germline V gene, CDR1 is SGHTA and CDR2 is FQGNSA. This CDR3 is CASSLAAGYGYTF. The DNA of the CDR3 is TGTGCCAGCAGCTTAGCCGCAGGGTACGGCTACACCTTC.

V gene TRBV5-1 combines with J gene TRBJ1-1, with 11 bases lining up with TRBD1. The germline V gene has CDR1 SGHRS and CDR2 YFSETQ. With 0 bases clipped from V and 6 bases from J, the junction kept 7 bases outside the gene matches. CDR3 length: 16 amino acids. This chain's CDR3 is CASSLGRGQGVAEAFF. Written as DNA, the CDR3 is TGCGCCAGCAGCTTGGGACGGGGACAGGGGGTCGCTGAAGCTTTCTTT.

This clone was counted only a few times. The J gene is TRBJ2-7, the V gene TRBV27; 7 nucleotides line up with TRBD1. There are 16 residues in the CDR3. CDR1 is MNHEY, CDR2 SMNVEV, per germline (reference sequence). The V segment lost 6 bases and the J segment 0 bases; nucleotides outside the gene matches: 11. CDR3 nucleotide sequence: TGTGCCAGCAGCCTGACCTCCGGGACAGTCTCCTACGAGCAGTACTTC. Protein: CASSLTSGTVSYEQYF.

The V call is TRBV28, the J call TRBJ1-6, with D possibly TRBD1 on 5 matching bases. Germline V gene sequence: CDR1 MDHEN, CDR2 SYDVKM. CDR3 length equals 15 residues. Trimming cost V 2 bases and J 7 bases, with 12 bases left between them. Here the CDR3 DNA reads TGTGCCAGCAGTTTAGAAAGGGGTGAGAATTCACCCCTCCACTTT. As protein: CASSLERGENSPLHF.

This chain uses TRBV11-3 with TRBJ2-3, with 11 positions matching TRBD2. V gave up 5 bases and J gave up 4 bases; unmatched junction bases: 5. The CDR3 is made up of 15 amino acids. CDR1 is SGHNT, CDR2 YENEEA, per germline. The CDR3 DNA reads as TGTGCCAGCAGCGGTAGCGGGGGGGCCCCAGATACGCAGTATTTT. Encoded protein: CASSGSGGAPDTQYF.

J is TRBJ1-4 and V is TRBV4-1, with 9 bases lining up with TRBD1. V gave up 5 bases and J gave up 6 bases; unmatched junction bases: 10. The germline V gene has CDR1 MGHRA and CDR2 YSYEKL. The CDR3 consists of 16 residues. This CDR3 reads CASSTRRTGEDEKLFF. The CDR3, as DNA: TGCGCCAGCAGCACTCGTCGGACAGGGGAAGATGAAAAACTGTTTTTT.

This chain links TRBV5-8 with TRBJ1-2; 7 nucleotides line up with TRBD1. Germline V gene lookup returns CDR1 SGHTS and CDR2 YDEGEE. The CDR3 has 14 residues. J was trimmed by 4 bases and V by 4 bases; bases with no gene match: 7. CDR3 residues: CASSPGQLAYGYTF. Here the CDR3 DNA reads TGTGCCAGCAGCCCGGGACAGTTGGCCTATGGCTACACCTTC.

The chain is built from TRBV27 and TRBJ2-1, with 11 bases that match TRBD2. The CDR3 totals 17 residues. The germline gives CDR1 MNHEY, CDR2 SMNVEV (reference sequence). Trimming at V came to 6 bases and at J to 5 bases, leaving 12 bases not matched to a gene. The CDR3 DNA follows: TGTGCCAGCAGCAAATATAGCGGGGGGGCATCGAACAATGAGCAGTTCTTC. Its translation is CASSKYSGGASNNEQFF.

The CDR3: CASSFSQGAREKLFF. The CDR3 DNA follows: TGCGCCAGCAGCTTTTCCCAGGGGGCCCGTGAAAAACTGTTTTTT. This rearrangement joins TRBV5-1 to TRBJ1-4, with 8 bases that match TRBD1. CDR3 length equals 15 residues. The germline gives CDR1 SGHRS, CDR2 YFSETQ. The trim removed 2 bases at V and 7 bases at J, leaving 7 bases unmatched.

The chain employs TRBV5-4 and TRBJ2-1; a possible D gene is TRBD2 (5 bases). The CDR3 is 14 amino acids. V lost 2 bases, J lost 7 bases, and 13 bases lay in between. The germline CDR1 and CDR2 sequences are SGHNT and YYREEE (reference sequence). The CDR3 DNA is TGTGCCAGCAGCTTTCCCGGGATCGGTAATGAGCAGTTCTTC. This codes for CASSFPGIGNEQFF.

J is TRBJ2-3 and V is TRBV7-2; weak D call: TRBD2 (7 bases). The V end lost 9 bases, the J end lost 3 bases, and 13 bases lay between the germline ends. Germline CDR1 is SGHTA and CDR2 is FQGNSA. The CDR3 consists of 13 residues. For the CDR3, the DNA is TGTGCCAGTCGAGGGGGGGGAACAGATACGCAGTATTTT. Its protein product is CASRGGGTDTQYF.

This clone is a singleton in its sample. This sequence joins TRBV7-2 and TRBJ2-3; tentatively, D is TRBD2 (6 bases). The CDR3 is made up of 13 amino acids. V lost 5 bases, J lost 6 bases, and 12 bases lay in between. Germline assignment: CDR1 SGHTA and CDR2 FQGNSA. The CDR3: CASSPRGGDTQYF. As DNA, the CDR3 is TGTGCCAGCAGCCCTAGAGGAGGGGATACGCAGTATTTT.

The chain recombines TRBV6-1 with TRBJ2-3; TRBD1 might be the D (5 bases). This CDR3 region has 16 residues. The germline CDR1 and CDR2 sequences are MNHNS and SASEGT. V lost 1 base to trimming and J lost 2 bases, with 13 bases between them. The CDR3 DNA is TGTGCCAGCAGTGAAGTCGCAGGGTCCTCCACAGATACGCAGTATTTT. This codes for CASSEVAGSSTDTQYF.

The V gene is TRBV9, the J gene TRBJ2-7; 9 bases align to TRBD2. The V and J ends lost 2 bases and 3 bases, in that order; junction bases with no gene match: 3. The germline V gene encodes CDR1 SGDLS and CDR2 YYNGEE. This CDR3 has 14 amino acids. This CDR3 is CASSVASGDYEQYF. CDR3 DNA: TGTGCCAGCAGCGTCGCTAGCGGGGACTACGAGCAGTACTTC.

The chain couples TRBV5-1 to TRBJ1-5; 8 bases are shared with TRBD1. J gave up 1 base and V 4 bases, and 10 bases lay outside the gene matches. In germline, CDR1 is SGHRS, CDR2 YFSETQ. CDR3 size: 17 residues. Written as DNA, the CDR3 is TGCGCCAGCAGCCGCTCCCCGACAGGGGCGAGCAATCAGCCCCAGCATTTT. Residues: CASSRSPTGASNQPQHF.